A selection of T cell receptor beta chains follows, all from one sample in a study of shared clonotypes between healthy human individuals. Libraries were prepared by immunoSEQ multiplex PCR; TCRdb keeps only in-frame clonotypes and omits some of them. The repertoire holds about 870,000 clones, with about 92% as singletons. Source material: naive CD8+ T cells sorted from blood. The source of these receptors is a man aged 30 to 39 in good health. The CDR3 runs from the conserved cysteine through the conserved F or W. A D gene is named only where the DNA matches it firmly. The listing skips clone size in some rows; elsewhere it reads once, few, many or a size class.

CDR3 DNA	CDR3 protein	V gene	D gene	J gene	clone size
TGTGCCAGCACCAGGGGGGGCGGGAGATCCTACACAGATACGCAGTATTTT	CASTRGGGRSYTDTQYF	TRBV7-6	-	TRBJ2-3	-
TGTGCCAGCAGCTCAACGCGGGGGCGTCTCGAGCAGTACTTC	CASSSTRGRLEQYF	TRBV11-2	-	TRBJ2-7	-
TGTGCCATCGGGGGGGACCATGAGCAGTTCTTC	CAIGGDHEQFF	TRBV10-3	TRBD2	TRBJ2-1	-
TGTGCCACTAGGGGGCTCGAGGGGAGCACAGATACGCAGTATTTT	CATRGLEGSTDTQYF	TRBV15	TRBD1	TRBJ2-3	-
TGTGCCAGCAGTTCACAGGACCGGAATACGCAGTATTTT	CASSSQDRNTQYF	TRBV6-5	-	TRBJ2-3	-
TGTGCCAGCAGTGAAGGGTGGGGGACGGCCCCCTACAATGAGCAGTTCTTC	CASSEGWGTAPYNEQFF	TRBV25-1	-	TRBJ2-1	-
TGTGCCAGTAGTATAGGCCGGGACAGGGAGGAACGCTACAATGAGCAGTTCTTC	CASSIGRDREERYNEQFF	TRBV19	TRBD1	TRBJ2-1	-
TGTGCCAGCAATCCGTTGTGGACAGGGGGCATGTACGAGCAGTACTTC	CASNPLWTGGMYEQYF	TRBV7-9	TRBD1	TRBJ2-7	-
TGTGCCAGCAGCTATGCGCCCCGACCTTACGAGCAGTACTTC	CASSYAPRPYEQYF	TRBV7-9	-	TRBJ2-7	-
TGTGCCAGCAGCGTAGCGTCGGGAGAGACCCAGTACTTC	CASSVASGETQYF	TRBV9	-	TRBJ2-5	-
TGTGCCATCAGTGGGGCAGGGAACTATGGCTACACCTTC	CAISGAGNYGYTF	TRBV10-3	-	TRBJ1-2	-
TGTGCCAGCAGTTATCGGGTGGGCACCGGGGAGCTGTTTTTT	CASSYRVGTGELFF	TRBV6-5	-	TRBJ2-2	-
TGTGCCAGCAGCTTGCTGACAGGGGAGCCCTACGAGCAGTACTTC	CASSLLTGEPYEQYF	TRBV5-8	TRBD1	TRBJ2-7	-
TGTGCCAGCTCACCACGGACCACTACGAACTATGGCTACACCTTC	CASSPRTTTNYGYTF	TRBV18	-	TRBJ1-2	-
TGTGCCAGCAGCTTAGTCGGGACACCGAATCACGCCGGGGAGCTGTTTTTT	CASSLVGTPNHAGELFF	TRBV7-9	-	TRBJ2-2	-
TGCGCCAGCAGCCCAGAGCATCCCCGAGGGACAGATACGCAGTATTTT	CASSPEHPRGTDTQYF	TRBV4-1	-	TRBJ2-3	-
TGTGCCACCCTGGGTGGGGGGACCCAGTACTTC	CATLGGGTQYF	TRBV2	-	TRBJ2-5	-
TGCAGTGCTCCCCCGCAGTTCTTC	CSAPPQFF	TRBV20-1	-	TRBJ2-1	-
TGTGCCAGAAAACCTCGCATTAAGGTTCCGAACACCGGGGAGCTGTTTTTT	CARKPRIKVPNTGELFF	TRBV25-1	-	TRBJ2-2	-
TGTGCCAGCAGCGTAGCTCCCACTAGCGGGAACCTCTACGAGCAGTACTTC	CASSVAPTSGNLYEQYF	TRBV9	TRBD2	TRBJ2-7	once
TGTGCCAGCAGCTTAATAACAGGGGGAAGCTATGGCTACACCTTC	CASSLITGGSYGYTF	TRBV7-9	TRBD1	TRBJ1-2	-
TGCGCCAGCAGCCAAACTACCGGGACTAGCGGTTACAATGAGCAGTTCTTC	CASSQTTGTSGYNEQFF	TRBV4-1	TRBD2	TRBJ2-1	-
TGTGCCAGCATAGGGTTTTCTAGCACAGATACGCAGTATTTT	CASIGFSSTDTQYF	TRBV27	-	TRBJ2-3	-
TGCAGTGCTAGAGATATGGAGCCCCAGCATTTT	CSARDMEPQHF	TRBV20-1	-	TRBJ1-5	-
TGTGCCAGCAGCTTACCCTCCTCGGGGGAAGAGAACACCGGGGAGCTGTTTTTT	CASSLPSSGEENTGELFF	TRBV7-8	-	TRBJ2-2	-